These 31 T cell receptor beta chains share one sample of origin, sequenced in a study of molecular identifiers for immune sequencing clone quantification. TCRdb itself ran the PCR reads through MiXCR, one entry per CDR3 protein. The table lists approximately 20,000 distinct CDR3 sequences, about a fifth of them singletons. Sequenced: naive CD8+ T cells from blood, with Jurkat cell RNA spiked in. Described subset: FACS-sorted CD8+CD4-CCR7+CD45RA+ naive T cells. Receptors were obtained from a human donor in good health. Some libraries in this study had Jurkat cell RNA spiked in.

This clonotype has a count of ten or more. V usage is TRBV7-6 and J usage is TRBJ2-1; 8 positions match TRBD2. CDR3 length equals 15 residues. Germline V gives CDR1 SGHVS, CDR2 FNYEAQ. The J segment lost 5 bases and the V segment lost 4 bases, leaving 7 bases of the junction unmatched. The CDR3 sequence: CASSSSAGVDNEQFF. CDR3 nucleotides: TGTGCCAGCAGCTCCTCAGCGGGAGTAGACAATGAGCAGTTCTTC.

Regarding this clonotype: This may be a read error, as it is one base from a much larger clone. CDR3 region: CASSLNRSLYEQYF. The DNA of the CDR3 is TGTGCCAGCAGCTTAAACAGGTCCCTATACGAGCAGTACTTC. The rearrangement links TRBV7-9 to TRBJ2-7, with D perhaps matching TRBD1 (5 bases). V lost 2 bases and J lost 4, with 12 bases in between. The CDR3 is 14 amino acids. CDR1 is SEHNR and CDR2 is FQNEAQ in the germline V gene (reference sequence).

This clonotype was observed at least ten times. The chain employs TRBV12-3 or TRBV12-4 and TRBJ2-3; maybe TRBD2 (5 bases). V lost 1 base and J 2 bases, leaving 13 bases between the germline ends. The CDR3 spans 16 residues. This chain's CDR3 is CASSLGLAVATDTQYF. CDR3 DNA: TGTGCCAGCAGTTTAGGGCTAGCCGTCGCCACAGATACGCAGTATTTT.

About this clonotype: This may be a read error: a much more frequent sequence differs by one nucleotide. The CDR3 sequence is CASSGTSGSVWVSYNEQFF. The CDR3 nucleotides are TGTGCCAGCAGCGGGACTAGCGGGAGTGTCTGGGTCTCCTACAATGAGCAGTTCTTC. V gene TRBV12-3 or TRBV12-4 combines with J gene TRBJ2-1; 14 bases align to TRBD2. V shed 6 bases and J 0 bases; nucleotides not matched to a gene: 10. The CDR3 is 19 amino acids.

Turning to this clonotype: A much larger clone lies a single base off, so this may be a read error. This chain uses TRBV7-6 with TRBJ2-1; no clear D. The germline V gene has CDR1 SGHVS and CDR2 FNYEAQ. This CDR3 comprises 16 residues. The CDR3 here is CASSDLPPSLGNERFF. The DNA for the CDR3 is TGTGCCAGCAGCGACCTTCCGCCCTCCCTAGGGAATGAGCGGTTCTTC.

As regards this clonotype: A much more abundant neighbour one base away suggests this may be a read error. The chain employs TRBV12-3 or TRBV12-4 and TRBJ1-5; the D gene is possibly TRBD1 (6 bases). Between the trimmed V and J ends, which lost 6 bases and 8 bases, there was a span of 14 bases. The CDR3 spans 13 residues. The CDR3 protein is CASSEIGGEPQHF. CDR3 DNA sequence: TGTGCCAGCAGCGAAATAGGGGGGGAGCCCCAGCATTTT.

This clonotype was recorded at least ten times. This chain joins TRBV5-5 and TRBJ2-3; a weak D match, TRBD2 (6 bases). There are 14 residues in the CDR3. The V and J ends lost 4 bases and 6 bases respectively, with 15 bases between them. Germline values: CDR1 SGHKS, CDR2 YYEKEE (reference sequence). The CDR3: CASSPPVAGDTQYF. Written as DNA, the CDR3 is TGTGCCAGCAGCCCCCCCGTGGCGGGGGATACGCAGTATTTT.

This clonotype was observed at least ten times. This chain connects TRBV28 to TRBJ2-7, with 9 positions matching TRBD1. This CDR3 comprises 16 residues. With 3 bases clipped from V and 2 bases from J, the junction kept 8 bases outside the gene matches. Germline V CDR1 and CDR2: MDHEN, SYDVKM. This CDR3 reads CASSFPRTGVPYEQYF. The DNA for the CDR3 is TGTGCCAGCAGTTTCCCCAGGACAGGGGTACCCTACGAGCAGTACTTC.

This clonotype showed up many times. V is TRBV28 and J is TRBJ2-7; a weak D match, TRBD2 (6 bases). Trimming removed 0 bases at V and 7 bases at J, with 7 bases between. Per the germline V gene, CDR1 is MDHEN and CDR2 is SYDVKM. The CDR3 contains 12 residues. The chain's CDR3 is CASSLWAGEQYF. Here the CDR3 DNA reads TGTGCCAGCAGTTTATGGGCGGGAGAGCAGTACTTC.

This clonotype is medium-sized by share. The V and J genes are TRBV15 and TRBJ1-5, with D hard to call. The CDR3 contains 15 residues. CDR1 and CDR2 from the germline V gene are LNHNV and YYDKDF (reference sequence). V lost 1 base and J lost 3, with 10 bases in between. DNA of the CDR3: TGTGCCACCAGCAGAGTATACGGAAACAATCAGCCCCAGCATTTT. Its protein product is CATSRVYGNNQPQHF.

The chain recombines TRBV5-1 with TRBJ2-1; D is undetermined. This CDR3 contains 13 residues. The V and J ends lost 6 bases and 2 bases respectively, with 9 bases between them. The germline V gene has CDR1 SGHRS and CDR2 YFSETQ. CDR3 bases: TGCGCCAGCACGGATACGCCCTACAATGAGCAGTTCTTC. Protein sequence: CASTDTPYNEQFF.

This clonotype came up a few times. The genes are TRBV13 and TRBJ2-1; no clear D. The length of the CDR3 is 14 residues. Trimming took off 0 bases at V and 7 bases at J, with 10 bases between the two ends. Germline loops: CDR1 PRHDT, CDR2 FYEKMQ (reference sequence). CDR3 amino acids: CASSLGQTKNEQFF. In nucleotides, the CDR3 is TGTGCCAGCAGCTTAGGCCAAACAAAGAATGAGCAGTTCTTC.

This rearrangement joins TRBV6-5 to TRBJ2-7; TRBD2 agrees at 9 bases. The germline gives CDR1 MNHEY, CDR2 SVGAGI. The V segment lost 6 bases and the J segment 1 base; nucleotides outside the gene matches: 7. There are 15 residues in the CDR3. In nucleotides, the CDR3 is TGTGCCAGCAGAGTATTAGCGGGAGAATCCTACGAGCAGTACTTC. It yields the protein CASRVLAGESYEQYF.

Only a few counts were recorded for this clonotype. The chain employs TRBV6-2 or TRBV6-3 and TRBJ2-7; D remains unclear. The CDR3 has 11 residues. Germline CDR1 is MNHEY and CDR2 is SVGEGT. Trimming removed 5 bases from V and 6 bases from J, with 8 bases in between. The CDR3 protein is CASSLSIEQYF. The CDR3 bases are TGTGCCAGCAGTCTCTCCATCGAGCAGTACTTC.

In regard to this clonotype: This may arise from a read error, as a much more abundant clone is one base away. This rearrangement joins TRBV4-3 to TRBJ2-3; D might be TRBD1 (5 bases). From germline, CDR1 is LGHNA and CDR2 YSLEER. The CDR3 spans 15 residues. CDR3 DNA: TGCGCCAGCAGCCAAGAGAGGACATCCACAGATACGCAGTGTTTT. Translating it yields CASSQERTSTDTQCF.

Comment on this clonotype: This may be a read error, as it is one base from a much larger clone. The DNA for the CDR3 is TGTGCCACCAGCAGTGATTTTGGACCCGACACCAATGAGCAGTTCTTC. This encodes CATSSDFGPDTNEQFF. V usage is TRBV15 and J usage is TRBJ2-1; D is unresolved. Trimming pared 3 bases from V and 6 bases from J, leaving 18 bases between. Per the germline V gene, CDR1 is LNHNV and CDR2 is YYDKDF (reference sequence). This CDR3 spans 16 amino acids.

Ten or more counts support this clonotype. The chain recombines TRBV3-1 with TRBJ2-5; possibly TRBD2 for D (6 bases). CDR1 LGHDT and CDR2 YNNKEL come from the germline V gene (reference sequence). This CDR3 comprises 18 residues. V lost 4 bases, J lost 4 bases, and 25 bases lay in between. The CDR3 protein is CASSPSISWDAEGETQYF. The CDR3 DNA follows: TGTGCCAGCAGCCCCTCCATATCCTGGGACGCGGAGGGAGAGACCCAGTACTTC.

This clonotype came up many times. The genes are TRBV6-5 and TRBJ2-7, with D perhaps being TRBD1 or TRBD2 (5 bases each). This CDR3 region has 13 residues. Germline-derived CDR1 and CDR2 are MNHEY and SVGAGI. Deletions cut 2 bases from V and 4 bases from J, with 9 bases between. For the CDR3, the DNA is TGTGCCAGCAGTTACAGGGACGGTTACGAGCAGTACTTC. This encodes CASSYRDGYEQYF.

This clonotype appeared many times. The rearrangement joins TRBV3-1 to TRBJ2-1; the match to TRBD2 covers 10 bases. Per germline, CDR1 LGHDT and CDR2 YNNKEL (reference sequence). The V and J ends lost 3 bases and 5 bases, in that order; junction bases with no gene match: 7. The CDR3 totals 16 residues. CDR3 coding DNA: TGTGCCAGCAGCCATTCGGGACTAGCGTACCACAATGAGCAGTTCTTC. This gives the protein CASSHSGLAYHNEQFF.

This clonotype was counted ten times or more. The chain recombines TRBV20-1 with TRBJ2-1, with 12 nucleotides matching TRBD2. CDR3 length: 19 amino acids. Germline loops: CDR1 DFQATT, CDR2 SNEGSKA (reference sequence). Germline trimming cut 0 bases from V and 0 bases from J; bases unmatched to any gene: 9. CDR3 region: CSARDPASGRGRSYNEQFF. Here the CDR3 DNA reads TGCAGTGCTAGAGATCCCGCTAGCGGGAGGGGTCGCTCCTACAATGAGCAGTTCTTC.

This clonotype was picked up many times. This chain joins TRBV4-1 and TRBJ1-6; 8 nucleotides agree with TRBD1. The CDR3 has 15 amino acids. Germline values: CDR1 MGHRA, CDR2 YSYEKL. The V segment lost 5 bases and the J segment 3 bases; nucleotides outside the gene matches: 3. CDR3 amino acids: CASSWDRNYNSPLHF. The DNA for the CDR3 is TGCGCCAGCAGCTGGGACAGGAACTATAATTCACCCCTCCACTTT.

This clonotype came up many times. V usage is TRBV7-9 and J usage is TRBJ2-7; 10 bases line up with TRBD2. In germline, CDR1 is SEHNR, CDR2 FQNEAQ (reference sequence). This CDR3 comprises 17 residues. With 4 bases clipped from V and 2 bases from J, the junction kept 11 bases outside the gene matches. The CDR3 sequence is CASSSTISGRSPYEQYF. In nucleotides, the CDR3 is TGTGCCAGCAGCTCCACCATTAGCGGGAGGTCCCCCTACGAGCAGTACTTC. The full variable domain, rest sourced from reference TRBV7-9 and TRBJ2-7, is DTGVSQNPRHKITKRGQNVTFRCDPISEHNRLYWYRQTLGQGPEFLTYFQNEAQLEKSRLLSDRFSAERPKGSFSTLEIQRTEQGDSAMYLCASSSTISGRSPYEQYFGPGTRLTVT.

This clonotype counts as medium-sized. The gene calls are TRBV20-1 and TRBJ2-2, with D perhaps given as TRBD1 or TRBD2 (5 bases each). Germline-derived CDR1 and CDR2 are DFQATT and SNEGSKA (reference sequence). Trimming removed 4 bases at V and 0 bases at J, with 12 bases between. The CDR3 runs 15 residues. The CDR3 bases are TGCAGTGCTACTGGGGACCTCGCGAACACCGGGGAGCTGTTTTTT. Translated: CSATGDLANTGELFF.

This clonotype occurred a few times. An end of the junction does not agree with germline; a read error may underlie this. The J gene is TRBJ2-7, the V gene TRBV3-1; the match to TRBD2 covers 8 bases. This CDR3 region has 15 residues. The germline CDR1 and CDR2 sequences are LGHDT and YNNKEL (reference sequence). This CDR3 reads CVSSQFGREDWEQYF. As DNA, the CDR3 is TGTGTCAGCAGCCAGTTTGGGCGGGAGGATTGGGAGCAGTACTTC.

V and J are TRBV27 and TRBJ2-7, with 11 bases lining up with TRBD2. This CDR3 has 15 residues. The germline CDR1 and CDR2 sequences are MNHEY and SMNVEV (reference sequence). V trimming: 3 bases; J trimming: 3 bases; junction bases outside the gene matches: 4. Here the CDR3 DNA reads TGTGCCAGCAGTTTCTCTAGCGGGAGGTTCTACGAGCAGTACTTC. It yields the protein CASSFSSGRFYEQYF.

This clonotype was observed a few times. This sequence joins TRBV20-1 and TRBJ2-1; 8 nucleotides line up with TRBD2. Per the germline V gene, CDR1 is DFQATT and CDR2 is SNEGSKA (reference sequence). V lost 1 base, J lost 7 bases, and 15 bases stayed unmatched. CDR3 length: 17 residues. This CDR3 reads CSARARPGREVGNEQFF. In DNA form, the CDR3 reads TGCAGTGCTAGAGCCCGCCCGGGGCGGGAGGTAGGAAATGAGCAGTTCTTC.

This clonotype was seen many times. The J gene is TRBJ2-5, the V gene TRBV18; D possibly corresponds to TRBD1 (6 bases). Germline V gives CDR1 KGHSH, CDR2 LQKENI. This CDR3 is built from 15 residues. Trimming cost V 3 bases and J 3 bases, with 14 bases left between them. The CDR3 DNA follows: TGTGCCAGCTCACCCGCTCCTGACAGGAAAGAGACCCAGTACTTC. Protein sequence: CASSPAPDRKETQYF.

This clonotype was seen at least ten times. This chain connects TRBV28 to TRBJ2-3; a possible D gene is TRBD1 (6 bases). There are 12 residues in the CDR3. V dropped 7 bases and J dropped 5 bases, with 10 bases sitting between them. CDR1 and CDR2 (germline): MDHEN, SYDVKM. This CDR3 is CASTRGRDTQYF. The DNA for the CDR3 is TGTGCCAGCACCAGGGGTCGAGATACGCAGTATTTT.

By frequency in the sample, this clonotype is medium-sized. The rearrangement uses TRBV4-3 and TRBJ2-2; the D gene is possibly TRBD2 (6 bases). V dropped 5 bases and J dropped 6 bases, with 10 bases sitting between them. The CDR3 length is 13 residues. The germline CDR1 and CDR2 sequences are LGHNA and YSLEER. In nucleotides, the CDR3 is TGCGCCAGCAGCTCAAGCGGGCCCGGGGAGCTGTTTTTT. Protein sequence: CASSSSGPGELFF.

This clonotype showed up many times. J is TRBJ2-3 and V is TRBV12-3 or TRBV12-4, with D perhaps matching TRBD2 (6 bases). Trimming took off 6 bases at V and 4 bases at J, with 11 bases between the two ends. The CDR3 consists of 13 residues. The CDR3: CASRSSVPDTQYF. CDR3 in DNA: TGTGCCAGCAGATCTAGCGTCCCAGATACGCAGTATTTT.

This clonotype was seen repeatedly, ten times or more. The J gene is TRBJ2-1, the V gene TRBV13; D possibly matches TRBD1 or TRBD2 (5 bases each). Trimming left V 4 bases short and J 4 bases short, with 17 bases between. Germline values: CDR1 PRHDT, CDR2 FYEKMQ (reference sequence). The CDR3 totals 16 residues. CDR3 in amino acids: CASSWPLGERYNEQFF. The DNA for the CDR3 is TGTGCCAGCAGCTGGCCCCTAGGGGAGAGATACAATGAGCAGTTCTTC.